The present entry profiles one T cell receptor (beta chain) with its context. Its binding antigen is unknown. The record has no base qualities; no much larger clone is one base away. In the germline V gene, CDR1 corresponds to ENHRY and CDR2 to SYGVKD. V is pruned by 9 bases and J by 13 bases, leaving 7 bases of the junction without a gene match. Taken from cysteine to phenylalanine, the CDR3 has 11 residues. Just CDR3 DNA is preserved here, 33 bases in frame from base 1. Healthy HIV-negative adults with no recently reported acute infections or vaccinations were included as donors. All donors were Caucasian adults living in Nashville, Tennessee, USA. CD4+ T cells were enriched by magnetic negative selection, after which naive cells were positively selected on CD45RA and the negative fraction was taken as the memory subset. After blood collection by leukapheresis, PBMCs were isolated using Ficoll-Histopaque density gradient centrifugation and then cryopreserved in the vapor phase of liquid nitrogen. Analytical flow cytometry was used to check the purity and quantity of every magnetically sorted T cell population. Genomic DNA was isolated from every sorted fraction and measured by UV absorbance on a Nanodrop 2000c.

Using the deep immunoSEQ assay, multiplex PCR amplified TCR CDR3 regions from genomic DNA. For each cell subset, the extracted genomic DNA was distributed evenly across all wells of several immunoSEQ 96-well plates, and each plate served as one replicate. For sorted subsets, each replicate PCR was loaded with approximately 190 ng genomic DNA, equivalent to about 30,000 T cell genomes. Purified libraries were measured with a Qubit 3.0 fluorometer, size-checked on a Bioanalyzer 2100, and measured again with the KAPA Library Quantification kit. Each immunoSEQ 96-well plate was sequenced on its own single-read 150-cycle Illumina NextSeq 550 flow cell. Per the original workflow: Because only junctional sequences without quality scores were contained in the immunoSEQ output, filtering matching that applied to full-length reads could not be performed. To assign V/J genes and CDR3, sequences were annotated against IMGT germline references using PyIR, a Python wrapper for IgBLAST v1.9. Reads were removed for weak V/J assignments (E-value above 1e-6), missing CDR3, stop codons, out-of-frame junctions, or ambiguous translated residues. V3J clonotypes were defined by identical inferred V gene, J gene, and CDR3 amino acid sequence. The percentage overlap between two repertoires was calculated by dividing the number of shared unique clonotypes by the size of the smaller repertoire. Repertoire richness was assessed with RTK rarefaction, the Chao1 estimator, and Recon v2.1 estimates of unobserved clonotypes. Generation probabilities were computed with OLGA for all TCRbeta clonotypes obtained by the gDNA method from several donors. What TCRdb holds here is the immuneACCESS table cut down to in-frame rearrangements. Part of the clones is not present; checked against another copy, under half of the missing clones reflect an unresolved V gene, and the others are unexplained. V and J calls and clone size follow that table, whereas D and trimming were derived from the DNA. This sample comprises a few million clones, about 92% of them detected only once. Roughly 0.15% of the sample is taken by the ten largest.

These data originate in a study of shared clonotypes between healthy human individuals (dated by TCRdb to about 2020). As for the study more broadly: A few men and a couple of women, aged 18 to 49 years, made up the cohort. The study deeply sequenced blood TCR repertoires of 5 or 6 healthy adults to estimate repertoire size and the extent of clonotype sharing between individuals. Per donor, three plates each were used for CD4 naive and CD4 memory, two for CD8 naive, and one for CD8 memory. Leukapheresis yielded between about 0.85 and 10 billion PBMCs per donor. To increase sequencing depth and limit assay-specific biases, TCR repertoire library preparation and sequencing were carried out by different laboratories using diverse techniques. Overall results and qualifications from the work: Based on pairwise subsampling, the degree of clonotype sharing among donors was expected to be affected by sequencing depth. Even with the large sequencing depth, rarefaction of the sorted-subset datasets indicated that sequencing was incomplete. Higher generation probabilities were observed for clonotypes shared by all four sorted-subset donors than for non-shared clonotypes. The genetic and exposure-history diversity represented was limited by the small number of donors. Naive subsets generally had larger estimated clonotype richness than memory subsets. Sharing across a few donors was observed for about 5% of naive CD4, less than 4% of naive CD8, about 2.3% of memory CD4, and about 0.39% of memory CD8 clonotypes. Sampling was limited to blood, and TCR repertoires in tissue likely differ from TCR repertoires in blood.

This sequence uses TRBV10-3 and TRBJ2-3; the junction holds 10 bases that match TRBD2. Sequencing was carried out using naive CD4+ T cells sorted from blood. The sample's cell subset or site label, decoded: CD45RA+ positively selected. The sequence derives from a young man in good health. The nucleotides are TGTGCCATACGAGGCGGGACTAGCGAGTATTTT. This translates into CAIRGGTSEYF.